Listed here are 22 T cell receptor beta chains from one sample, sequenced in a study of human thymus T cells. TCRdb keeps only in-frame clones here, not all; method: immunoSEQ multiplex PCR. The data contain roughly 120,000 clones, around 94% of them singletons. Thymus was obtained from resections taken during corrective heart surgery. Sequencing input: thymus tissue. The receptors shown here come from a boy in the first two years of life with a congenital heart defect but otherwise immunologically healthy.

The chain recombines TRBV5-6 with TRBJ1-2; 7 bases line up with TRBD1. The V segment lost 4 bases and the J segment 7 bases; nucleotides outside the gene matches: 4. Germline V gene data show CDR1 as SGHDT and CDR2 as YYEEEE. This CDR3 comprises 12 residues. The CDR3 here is CASSLQGCGYTF. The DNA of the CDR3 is TGTGCCAGCAGCCTACAGGGGTGTGGCTACACCTTC.

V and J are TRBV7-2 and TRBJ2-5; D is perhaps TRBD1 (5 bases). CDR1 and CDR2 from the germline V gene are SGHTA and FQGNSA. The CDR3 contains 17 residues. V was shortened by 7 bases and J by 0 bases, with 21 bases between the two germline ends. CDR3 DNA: TGTGCCAGCACCCGGTGTAAAGGACACCCGTACCAAGAGACCCAGTACTTC. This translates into CASTRCKGHPYQETQYF.

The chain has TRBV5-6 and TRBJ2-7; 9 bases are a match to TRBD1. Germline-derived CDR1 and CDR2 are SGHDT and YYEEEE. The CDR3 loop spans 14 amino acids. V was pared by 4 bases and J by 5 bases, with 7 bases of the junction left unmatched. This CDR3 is CASSRDRESDEQYF. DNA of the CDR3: TGTGCCAGCAGCCGGGACAGGGAGAGTGACGAGCAGTACTTC.

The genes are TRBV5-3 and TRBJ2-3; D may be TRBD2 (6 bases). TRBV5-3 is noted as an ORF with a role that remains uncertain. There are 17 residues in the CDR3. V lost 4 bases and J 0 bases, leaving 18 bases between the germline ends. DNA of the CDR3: TGTGCCAGAAGCCCTCGGGGGTACTACACTAGCACAGATACGCAGTATTTT. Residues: CARSPRGYYTSTDTQYF.

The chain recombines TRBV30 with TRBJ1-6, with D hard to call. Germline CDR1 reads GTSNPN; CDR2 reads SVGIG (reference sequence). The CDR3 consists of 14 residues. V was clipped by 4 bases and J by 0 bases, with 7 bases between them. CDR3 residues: CAWTPSSYNSPLHF. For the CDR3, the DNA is TGTGCCTGGACACCGAGCTCCTATAATTCACCCCTCCACTTT.

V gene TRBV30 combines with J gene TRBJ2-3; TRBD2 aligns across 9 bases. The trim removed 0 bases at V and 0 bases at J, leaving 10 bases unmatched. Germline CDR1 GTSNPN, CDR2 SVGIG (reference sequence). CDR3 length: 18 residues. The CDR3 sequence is CAWSVLIAGATSTDTQYF. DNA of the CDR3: TGTGCCTGGAGTGTACTTATAGCGGGGGCAACTAGCACAGATACGCAGTATTTT.

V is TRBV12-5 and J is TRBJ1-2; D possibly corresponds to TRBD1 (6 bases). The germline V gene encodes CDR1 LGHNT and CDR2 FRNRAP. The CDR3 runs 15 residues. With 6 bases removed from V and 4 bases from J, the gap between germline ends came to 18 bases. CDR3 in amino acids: CASGNKGEGGYGYTF. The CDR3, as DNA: TGTGCTAGTGGAAATAAGGGGGAGGGAGGCTATGGCTACACCTTC. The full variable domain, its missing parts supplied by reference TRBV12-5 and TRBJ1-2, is DARVTQTPRHKVTEMGQEVTMRCQPILGHNTVFWYRQTMMQGLELLAYFRNRAPLDDSGMPKDRFSAEMPDATLATLKIQPSEPRDSAVYFCASGNKGEGGYGYTFGSGTRLTVV.

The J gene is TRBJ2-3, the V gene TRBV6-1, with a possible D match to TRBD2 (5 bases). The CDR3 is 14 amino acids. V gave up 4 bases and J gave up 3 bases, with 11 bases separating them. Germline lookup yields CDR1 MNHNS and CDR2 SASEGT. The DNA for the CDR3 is TGTGCCAGCAGTGGAATGCCGGGGACAGATACGCAGTATTTT. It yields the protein CASSGMPGTDTQYF.

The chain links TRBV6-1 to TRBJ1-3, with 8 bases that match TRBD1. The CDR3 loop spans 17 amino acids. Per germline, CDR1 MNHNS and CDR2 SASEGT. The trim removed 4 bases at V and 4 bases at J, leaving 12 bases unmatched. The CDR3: CASSAQTTDRVGNTIYF. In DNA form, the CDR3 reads TGTGCCAGCAGTGCTCAAACGACGGACAGGGTCGGAAACACCATATATTTT.

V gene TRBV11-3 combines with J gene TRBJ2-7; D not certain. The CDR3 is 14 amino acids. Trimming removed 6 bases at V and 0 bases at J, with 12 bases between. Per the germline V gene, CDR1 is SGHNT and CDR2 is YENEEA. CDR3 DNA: TGTGCCAGCAGAACCGGACCGAACTCCTACGAGCAGTACTTC. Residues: CASRTGPNSYEQYF.

CDR3 sequence reads: CASSKVPNFNSPLHF. The CDR3 DNA follows: TGTGCCAGCAGCAAAGTCCCGAACTTCAATTCACCCCTCCACTTT. The chain combines TRBV21-1 with TRBJ1-6. TRBV21-1 is a pseudogene segment. The CDR3 extends over 15 amino acids.

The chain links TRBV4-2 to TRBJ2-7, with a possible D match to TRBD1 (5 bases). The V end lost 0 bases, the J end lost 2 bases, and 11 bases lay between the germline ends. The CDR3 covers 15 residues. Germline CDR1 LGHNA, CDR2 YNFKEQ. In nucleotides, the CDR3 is TGTGCCAGCAGCCAAGAACAGGTCCCCACCTACGAGCAGTACTTC. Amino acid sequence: CASSQEQVPTYEQYF.

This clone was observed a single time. CDR3 in amino acids: CASSYTRHDRGQNNEQFF. The CDR3 DNA is TGCGCCAGCAGCTACACCAGACATGACAGGGGGCAGAACAATGAGCAGTTCTTC. The chain carries TRBV5-1 and TRBJ2-1; TRBD1 aligns across 10 bases. Germline-derived CDR1 and CDR2 are SGHRS and YFSETQ. J gave up 5 bases and V 3 bases, and 14 bases lay outside the gene matches. CDR3 length: 18 residues.

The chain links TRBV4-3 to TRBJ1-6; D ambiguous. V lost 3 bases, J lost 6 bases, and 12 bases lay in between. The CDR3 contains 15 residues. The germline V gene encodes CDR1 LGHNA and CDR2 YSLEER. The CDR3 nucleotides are TGCGCCAGCAGCCACCCTGGACGGTCTAATTCACCCCTCCACTTT. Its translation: CASSHPGRSNSPLHF.

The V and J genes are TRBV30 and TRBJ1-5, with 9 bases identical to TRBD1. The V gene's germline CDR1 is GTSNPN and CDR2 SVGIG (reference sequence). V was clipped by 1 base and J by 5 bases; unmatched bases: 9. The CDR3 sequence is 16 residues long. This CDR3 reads CAWSGRGTGTDQPQHF. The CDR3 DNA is TGTGCCTGGAGTGGACGAGGGACAGGGACGGATCAGCCCCAGCATTTT.

CDR3 nucleotide sequence: TGTGCCAGCAGCCCGATTGGGGGGCCTTACAATGAGCAGTTCTTC. Amino acid sequence: CASSPIGGPYNEQFF. The chain links TRBV9 to TRBJ2-1, with D possibly called TRBD1 or TRBD2 (6 bases each). This CDR3 has 15 residues. Trimming removed 4 bases at V and 4 bases at J, with 15 bases between. Looked up from germline, CDR1 is SGDLS and CDR2 is YYNGEE.

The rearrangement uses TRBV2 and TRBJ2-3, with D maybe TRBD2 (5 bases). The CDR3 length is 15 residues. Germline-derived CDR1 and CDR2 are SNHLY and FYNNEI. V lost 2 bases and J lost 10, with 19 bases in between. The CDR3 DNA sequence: TGTGCCAGCAGTGAAAAGCGGTCTATCCTAGGGCCGCAGTATTTT. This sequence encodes CASSEKRSILGPQYF.

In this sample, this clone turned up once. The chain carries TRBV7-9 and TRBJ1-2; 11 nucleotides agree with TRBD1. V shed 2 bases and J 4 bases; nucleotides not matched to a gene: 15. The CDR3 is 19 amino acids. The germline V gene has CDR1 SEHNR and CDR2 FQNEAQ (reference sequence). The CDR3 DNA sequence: TGTGCCAGCAGCTTAAACGATCCCGGACAGGGGGCTAAGGGCTATGGCTACACCTTC. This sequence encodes CASSLNDPGQGAKGYGYTF.

The CDR3 loop reads CASSHHPGKVSGNTIYF. The CDR3 nucleotides read TGTGCCAGCAGCCATCACCCAGGGAAGGTTTCCGGAAACACCATATATTTT. V usage is TRBV4-2 and J usage is TRBJ1-3, with D possibly being TRBD1 (5 bases). The V end lost 3 bases, the J end lost 4 bases, and 19 bases lay between the germline ends. The CDR3 is made up of 17 amino acids. Per the germline V gene, CDR1 is LGHNA and CDR2 is YNFKEQ.

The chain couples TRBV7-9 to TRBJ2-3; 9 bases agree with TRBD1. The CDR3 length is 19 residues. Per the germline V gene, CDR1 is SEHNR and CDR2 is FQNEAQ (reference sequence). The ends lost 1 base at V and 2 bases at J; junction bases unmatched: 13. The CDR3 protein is CASSLDLAWGQGHTDTQYF. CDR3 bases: TGTGCCAGCAGCTTAGACTTGGCGTGGGGACAGGGCCACACAGATACGCAGTATTTT.

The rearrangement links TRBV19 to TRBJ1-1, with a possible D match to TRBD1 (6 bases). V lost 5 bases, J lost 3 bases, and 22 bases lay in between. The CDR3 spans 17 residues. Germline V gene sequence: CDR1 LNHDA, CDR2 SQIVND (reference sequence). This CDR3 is CASSLPRRGGKDTEAFF. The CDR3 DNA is TGTGCCAGTAGTCTCCCCCGGAGGGGGGGAAAAGACACTGAAGCTTTCTTT.

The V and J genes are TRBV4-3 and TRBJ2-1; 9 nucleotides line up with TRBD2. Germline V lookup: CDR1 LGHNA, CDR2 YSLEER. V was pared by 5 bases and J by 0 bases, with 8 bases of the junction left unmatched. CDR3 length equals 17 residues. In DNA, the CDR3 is TGCGCCAGCAGCGAGAGAGCGGGGGGACGCTCCTACAATGAGCAGTTCTTC. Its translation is CASSERAGGRSYNEQFF.